The source of this T cell receptor beta chain is a study of T cell responses to AZD1222 COVID-19 vaccine (dated by TCRdb to about 2021). General notes on the study: TCR sequencing covered over 230 trial participants: nearly 210 given two doses of AZD1222 and 26 given two doses of MenACWY control vaccine. Trial participants were enrolled into age subgroups of 18-55, 56-69 and 70-plus years, which contained approximately 150, 28 and 58 TCR-sequenced participants, respectively. Broader findings and caveats from the paper: In the small 56-69-year group, the increase in depth fell short of significance, most likely because of low power. Only five to seven AZD1222 recipients were SARS-CoV-2 seropositive at baseline, limiting conclusions about previously exposed vaccinees. Participants were mostly white British, with more females than males. The authors suggested clonal diversity may have been underestimated. Spike-specific TCR breadth and depth rose significantly after two AZD1222 doses compared with day 0 and with MenACWY recipients. The vaccine-associated CD4 TCRs covered the entire spike protein, and the dominant responses fell in regions 160-218 and 743-854. Because no day 14 peak-response samples were available, the repertoires could be characterized only after the peak T cell response. Nearly half of unique spike-specific TCRs reportedly recognized epitopes outside regions mutated in the B.1.351 and B.1.1.7 variants.

The time point label here, explained by the study, means: about 28 days (+/-7) after the second vaccine dose. Because spike-specific TCR depth and breadth did not differ between the two schedules, AZD1222 recipients who got a second dose at roughly 4 weeks were pooled with those who got a second dose at roughly 12 weeks. Samples from vaccinated people were obtained from the UK trials COV001 and COV002, which included a single-blind randomized controlled phase 2/3 trial of AZD1222 (ChAdOx1 nCoV-19) in healthy adults. Trial participant PBMC samples were collected at day 0 and day 28 after the second dose for TCRbeta chain sequencing. For this clone: Its cognate antigen has yet to be identified. Qualities for individual bases were not recorded, and no much larger clone is one base off.

Trimming takes 6 bases from V and 4 bases from J, and the germline ends sit 15 bases apart. The CDR3 runs 14 residues from the cysteine to the phenylalanine. Only the CDR3 DNA stays, 42 bases, in frame from base 1. Sequences KGHSH (CDR1) and LQKENI (CDR2) are obtained from the germline V gene. The CDR3 regions of human TCRbeta chains were analyzed by immunosequencing. The study's processing was this. TCRs in the repertoires were compared against a reference library of SARS-CoV-2-specific TCRs that had been generated with the MIRA antigen-specificity platform. Breadth meant the fraction of unique TCRs that were SARS-CoV-2-associated, whereas depth meant the fraction of total T cells that were SARS-CoV-2-associated. Using the MIRA data, each spike-specific TCR was mapped to the spike region that the TCR reacts to and placed in a CD4 or CD8 class. Log10-transformed breadth and depth values were compared by one-way ANOVA with Sidak's multiple comparisons tests. What TCRdb holds here is the immuneACCESS table cut down to in-frame rearrangements. Part of the clones is not present; checked against another copy, under half of the missing clones reflect an unresolved V gene, and the others are unexplained. That table gives V, J and clone size, and the DNA gave D and trimming. The sample records some 130,000 clones, roughly 91% of which are singletons. The top ten constitute about 6.7% of the sample.

The rearrangement joined TRBV18 to TRBJ1-1; the D gene is perhaps TRBD1, from 6 matching bases. Source: peripheral blood, taken 28 days after the second AZD1222 dose. The clonotype was recovered from an adult who received the AZD1222 COVID-19 vaccine. The DNA sequence is given as TGTGCCAGCTCGCCTCAACAGGGCAGCACTGAAGCTTTCTTT. Translated, this gives CASSPQQGSTEAFF.